This T cell receptor beta chain was retrieved from a study of cytomegalovirus exposure and HLA in healthy donors. Overall study findings and caveats: In an earlier analysis, most TCR beta V segments were productive about 87% or about 30% of the time.

Points on this clone: Its antigen remains unknown.

The germline V gene has CDR1 LNHDA and CDR2 SQIVND (reference sequence). The CDR3 totals 15 residues. Unmatched junction bases numbered 7, after V lost 4 bases and J lost 4 bases. Both 60 Vbeta primers and 13 Jbeta primers went into the PCR. Clones were sequenced by immunoSEQ multiplex PCR, and TCRdb holds only the in-frame ones, with some missing. The repertoire holds over 200,000 clones, with around 80% as singletons. This sequence was found in a male donor in good health and CMV-seronegative. The V and J genes are TRBV19 and TRBJ2-3, with 8 positions matching TRBD2. Material for sequencing was PBMCs. CDR3: CASSSGGGRPDTQYF. CDR3 nucleotides: TGTGCCAGTAGTAGCGGTGGCGGGAGGCCAGATACGCAGTATTTT. Full variable domain (remainder filled in from reference TRBV19 and TRBJ2-3): DGGITQSPKYLFRKEGQNVTLSCEQNLNHDAMYWYRQDPGQGLRLIYYSQIVNDFQKGDIAEGYSVSREKKESFPLTVTSAQKNPTAFYLCASSSGGGRPDTQYFGPGTRLTVL.